This is a list of T cell receptor beta chains from one sample in a study of T cells in Graves' hyperthyroidism and ophthalmopathy. TCRdb ran MiXCR on the multiplex PCR reads and lists one entry per CDR3 protein. The table lists around 540,000 distinct CDR3 sequences, 40% to 55% of them singletons, with 6.5% to 9% in the top ten. The sample was peripheral blood or thyroid tissue (not recorded which). The receptors derive from a woman under 30 with Graves' hyperthyroidism. Both conserved end residues are part of each CDR3. The order of the fields is D gene, CDR3 length, V gene, clone size, J gene, CDR3 DNA, CDR3 protein. The D gene is left open where the match is weak. Clone size is shown for a subset of rows, as once, few, many or a class of expanded clone.

.	13	TRBV20-1	few	TRBJ1-1	TGCAGTGCTGGGAGGAAGGTAGGCACTGAAGCTTTCTTT	CSAGRKVGTEAFF
.	14	TRBV24-1	few	TRBJ2-5	TGTGCCACCAGTGACCCCAGTCCCGGGGAGACCCAGTACTTC	CATSDPSPGETQYF
TRBD2	16	TRBV15	many	TRBJ2-7	TGTGCCACCAGCAGAGTACAGGGACTAGCGGGAATCGAGCAGTACTTC	CATSRVQGLAGIEQYF
.	17	TRBV12-3/TRBV12-4	.	TRBJ1-1	TGTGCCAGCAGTTTAGCGAGGACAATCGAGTGGAACACTGAAGCTTTCTTT	CASSLARTIEWNTEAFF
.	12	TRBV7-9	.	TRBJ2-5	TGTGCCAGCTCACCAGAGGAAGAGACCCAGTACTTC	CASSPEEETQYF
TRBD2	16	TRBV6-4	.	TRBJ2-5	TGTGCCAGCAGTGCCCGAGCGGGAGGGGGGCAAGAGACCCAGTACTTC	CASSARAGGGQETQYF
TRBD1	19	TRBV10-1	.	TRBJ1-1	TGCGCCAGCAGTGAGTTGCAGCCGGGACAGGGTCCACTTGGCACTGAAGCTTTCTTT	CASSELQPGQGPLGTEAFF
.	13	TRBV19	many	TRBJ2-7	TGTGCCAGTAGTACGAGACTAGCCTACGAGCAGTACTTC	CASSTRLAYEQYF
.	11	TRBV7-9	.	TRBJ2-7	TGTGCCAGCAGCTCCCTGGACGGGCAGTACTTC	CASSSLDGQYF
TRBD2	16	TRBV10-1	.	TRBJ2-7	TGCGCCAGCAGCTCCAAACTAGCGGGAGGTACTTACGAGCAGTACTTC	CASSSKLAGGTYEQYF
.	13	TRBV7-9	few	TRBJ1-1	TGTGCCAGCAGCCCTCCATGGAACACTGAAGCTTTCTTT	CASSPPWNTEAFF
.	15	TRBV12-3/TRBV12-4	few	TRBJ1-4	TGTGCCAGCAGCCTGCGGGGGGCGGGGAATGAAAAACTGTTTTTT	CASSLRGAGNEKLFF
.	15	TRBV7-2	few	TRBJ1-2	TGTGCCAGCAGCCCGACGACAGGCCCTACCTATGGCTACACCTTC	CASSPTTGPTYGYTF
TRBD1	16	TRBV24-1	few	TRBJ2-2	TGTGCCACCAGTGCCTTGGGACAGGGGGACACCGGGGAGCTGTTTTTT	CATSALGQGDTGELFF
.	12	TRBV10-1	.	TRBJ1-1	TGCGCCAGCAGTGACCCAAGTTCTGAAGCTTTCTTT	CASSDPSSEAFF
TRBD1	15	TRBV24-1	many	TRBJ2-2	TGTGCCACCAGTGACGGGACAGGGAACACCGGGGAGCTGTTTTTT	CATSDGTGNTGELFF
.	16	TRBV10-3	few	TRBJ1-3	TGTGCCAGCAGTTTATCAGCGGGGTTATCTGGAAACACCATATATTTT	CASSLSAGLSGNTIYF
TRBD1	14	TRBV7-2	few	TRBJ1-5	TGTGCCAGCAGCCAACAGACAGGGGGACAGCCCCAGCATTTT	CASSQQTGGQPQHF
.	12	TRBV7-3	.	TRBJ1-2	TGTGCCAGCAGGCCGACCGGGGGGGTCTACACCTTC	CASRPTGGVYTF
.	20	TRBV14	.	TRBJ1-2	TGTGCCAGCAGCCCCCGCGGGTGGGGTGCCAGAAGTGAGACGGGGGATGGCTACACCTTC	CASSPRGWGARSETGDGYTF
.	14	TRBV7-9	.	TRBJ2-7	TGTGCCAGCAGCTCCGAGGCTAGACCCTACGAGCAGTACTTC	CASSSEARPYEQYF
.	14	TRBV7-2	.	TRBJ1-1	TGTGCCAGCAGCATCGTAGGGGAGCACACTGAAGCTTTCTTT	CASSIVGEHTEAFF
TRBD1	14	TRBV10-3	many	TRBJ1-1	TGTGCCAGCCGACAGGGGAGACTGAACACTGAAGCTTTCTTT	CASRQGRLNTEAFF
.	13	TRBV20-1	few	TRBJ1-1	TGCAGTGCTCTCAGGGCACGGGGGACTGAAGCTTTCTTT	CSALRARGTEAFF
TRBD1	12	TRBV29-1	.	TRBJ1-4	TGCAGCGTTGCGAGGGGACAGGGGGATCAGACGTTT	CSVARGQGDQTF
.	13	TRBV20-1	.	TRBJ1-1	TGCAATGCTAGAGAGGACGGGGACACTGAAGCTTTCTTT	CNAREDGDTEAFF
.	15	TRBV10-3	.	TRBJ1-6	TGTGCCAGCAGTTACGGCCAGGGGAGGAATTCACCCCTCCACTTT	CASSYGQGRNSPLHF
.	15	TRBV10-3	.	TRBJ2-5	TGTGCCACCGGAACGAAGTGGGGGCACCAAGAGACCCAGTACTTC	CATGTKWGHQETQYF
.	12	TRBV19	few	TRBJ1-1	TGTGCCACTACCCAGGGAGGGGCTGAAGCTTTCTTT	CATTQGGAEAFF
.	14	TRBV20-1	few	TRBJ2-7	TGCAGTGCTAAAGGGACGGAAAGCTCCTACGAGCAGTACTTC	CSAKGTESSYEQYF
.	11	TRBV14	many	TRBJ1-6	TGTGCCAGCAGCCACGGTTCACCCCTCCACTTT	CASSHGSPLHF
.	16	TRBV4-3	.	TRBJ1-2	TGCGCCAGCAGCCAACCCATGTCCCGTCCTAACTATGGCTACACCTTC	CASSQPMSRPNYGYTF
TRBD2	14	TRBV7-2	.	TRBJ2-5	TGTGCCAGCAGCCGTCGGCGGGAGTCGGAGACCCAGTACTTC	CASSRRRESETQYF
TRBD1	16	TRBV7-8	many	TRBJ2-2	TGTGCCAGCAGCCTAGTCGACAGGGTGAACACCGGGGAGCTGTTTTTT	CASSLVDRVNTGELFF
.	12	TRBV7-9	.	TRBJ2-7	TGTGCCTGGAGTATCGGGTCCTACGAGCAGTACTTC	CAWSIGSYEQYF
TRBD1	14	TRBV7-2	.	TRBJ1-6	TGTGCCAGCAGCCGGCAGGGGGTGAATTCACCCCTCCACTTT	CASSRQGVNSPLHF
.	13	TRBV5-8	many	TRBJ1-1	TGTGCCAGCAGCTTAGTCATGTACACTGAAGCTTTCTTT	CASSLVMYTEAFF
.	17	TRBV15	.	TRBJ1-4	TGTGCCACCAAGTTCGGTGGGAGGGCAACTGGTAATGAAAAACTGTTTTTT	CATKFGGRATGNEKLFF
TRBD1	15	TRBV25-1	.	TRBJ2-6	TGTGCCAGCAGGACAGGGGACTCTGGGGCCAACGTCCTGACTTTC	CASRTGDSGANVLTF
TRBD1	14	TRBV7-9	.	TRBJ2-5	TGTGCCAGCGGCCTCAGGGGGACCCAAGAGACCCAGTACTTC	CASGLRGTQETQYF
TRBD2	17	TRBV6-5	few	TRBJ2-7	TGTGCCAGCAGTTACTCACGTCCGGGACTAGCGGCTCGCGAGCAGTACTTC	CASSYSRPGLAAREQYF
.	16	TRBV2	few	TRBJ2-7	TGTGCCATCCAAGACGGGTCGGGCGGCCGCTCCTACGAGCAGTACTTC	CAIQDGSGGRSYEQYF
.	13	TRBV7-6	.	TRBJ2-7	TGTGCCAGCAGCTTAGGCCAGCCCCACGAGCAGTACTTC	CASSLGQPHEQYF
.	14	TRBV20-1	few	TRBJ1-2	TGCAGTGCTAGAGGGCTCGGGAGCGGTATGGGCTACACCTTC	CSARGLGSGMGYTF
.	16	TRBV29-1	many	TRBJ1-4	TGCAGCGTTGGGAGGGAGCAGGGTGTGACTAATGAAAAACTGTTTTTT	CSVGREQGVTNEKLFF
TRBD1	13	TRBV2	.	TRBJ1-6	TGTGCCAGCTCACCAACAGGGGATTCACCCCTCCACTTT	CASSPTGDSPLHF
.	9	TRBV7-2	.	TRBJ1-4	TGTGCCAGCACCGGGGAGGCATCTTTT	CASTGEASF
.	18	TRBV10-3	.	TRBJ1-2	TGTGCCAGCAGTTCTCTATTCTGGGACCCCGGTGGGCGCTATGGCTACACCTTC	CASSSLFWDPGGRYGYTF
.	12	TRBV20-1	.	TRBJ2-7	TGCAGTGCTAGAGCGGGACAAAGAGAGCAGTACTTC	CSARAGQREQYF
.	13	TRBV4-3	many	TRBJ2-7	TGCGCCAGCAGCCAAGTACTTGGCTACGAGCAGTACTTC	CASSQVLGYEQYF
.	15	TRBV25-1	once	TRBJ1-6	TGTGCCAGCAGTGAATCCAGGCCCTATAATTCACCCCTCCACTTT	CASSESRPYNSPLHF